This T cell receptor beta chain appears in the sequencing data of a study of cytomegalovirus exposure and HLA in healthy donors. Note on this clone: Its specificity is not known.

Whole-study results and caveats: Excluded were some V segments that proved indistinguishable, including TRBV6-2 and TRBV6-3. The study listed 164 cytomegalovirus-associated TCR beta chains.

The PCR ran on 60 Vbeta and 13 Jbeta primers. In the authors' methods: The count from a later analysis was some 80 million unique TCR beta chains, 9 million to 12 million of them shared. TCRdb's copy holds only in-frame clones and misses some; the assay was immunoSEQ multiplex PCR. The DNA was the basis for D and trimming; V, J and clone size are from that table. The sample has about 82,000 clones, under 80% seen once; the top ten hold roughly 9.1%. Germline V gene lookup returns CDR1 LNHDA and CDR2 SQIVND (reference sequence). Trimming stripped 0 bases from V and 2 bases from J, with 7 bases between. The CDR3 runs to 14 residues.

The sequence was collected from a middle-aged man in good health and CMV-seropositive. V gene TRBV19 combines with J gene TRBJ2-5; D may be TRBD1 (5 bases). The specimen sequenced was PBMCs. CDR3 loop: CASSIETAQETQYF. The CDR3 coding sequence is TGTGCCAGTAGTATAGAGACAGCACAAGAGACCCAGTACTTC.